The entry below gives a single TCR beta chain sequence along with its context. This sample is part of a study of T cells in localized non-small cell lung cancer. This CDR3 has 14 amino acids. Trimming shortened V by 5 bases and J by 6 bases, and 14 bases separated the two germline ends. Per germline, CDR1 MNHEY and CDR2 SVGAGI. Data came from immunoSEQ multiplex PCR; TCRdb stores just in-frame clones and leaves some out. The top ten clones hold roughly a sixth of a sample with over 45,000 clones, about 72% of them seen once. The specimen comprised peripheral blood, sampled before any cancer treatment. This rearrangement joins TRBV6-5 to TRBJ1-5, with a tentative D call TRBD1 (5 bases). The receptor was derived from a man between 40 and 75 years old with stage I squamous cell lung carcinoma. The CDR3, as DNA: TGTGCCAGCAGTGACAGAGTTCGGGGTCAGCCCCAGCATTTT. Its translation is CASSDRVRGQPQHF.